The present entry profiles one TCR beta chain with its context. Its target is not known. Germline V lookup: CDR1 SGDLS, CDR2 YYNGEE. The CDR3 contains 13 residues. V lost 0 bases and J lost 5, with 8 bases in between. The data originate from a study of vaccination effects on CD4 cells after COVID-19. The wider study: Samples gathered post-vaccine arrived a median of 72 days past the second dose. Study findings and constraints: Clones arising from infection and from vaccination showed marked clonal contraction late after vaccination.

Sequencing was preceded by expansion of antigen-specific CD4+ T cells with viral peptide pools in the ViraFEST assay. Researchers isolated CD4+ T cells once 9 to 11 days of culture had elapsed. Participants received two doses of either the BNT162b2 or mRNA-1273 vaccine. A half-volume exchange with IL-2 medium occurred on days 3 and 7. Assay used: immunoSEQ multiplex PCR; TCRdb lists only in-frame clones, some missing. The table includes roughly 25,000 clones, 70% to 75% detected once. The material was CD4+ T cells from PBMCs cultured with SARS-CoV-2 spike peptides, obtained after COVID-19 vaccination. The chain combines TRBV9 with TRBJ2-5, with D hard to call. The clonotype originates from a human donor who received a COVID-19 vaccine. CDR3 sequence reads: CASSVAQVETQYF. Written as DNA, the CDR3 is TGTGCCAGCAGCGTAGCTCAGGTTGAGACCCAGTACTTC.